This T cell receptor beta chain was captured in a study of tumor-infiltrating lymphocytes in localized non-small cell lung cancer. Study details: Tumor tissue and non-adjacent uninvolved lung came from each patient. Findings and limits, study-wide: Immunotypes IM1 and IM2 had similar TCR-derived T-cell fractions. TCR sequencing covered a subset of patients with enough tissue.

The germline V and J ends were trimmed by 6 bases and 0 bases, with 17 bases remaining between them. The germline V gene encodes CDR1 SNHLY and CDR2 FYNNEI. The CDR3 is 16 residues long. Remarks on this clone: Its cognate antigen is unknown.

Clones were read by immunoSEQ multiplex PCR, and TCRdb kept only the in-frame ones, dropping some. This sample has approximately 12,000 clones; approximately 71% occur once, and the top ten carry less than 9%. The gene calls are TRBV2 and TRBJ1-1; a weak D match, TRBD1 (6 bases). Sequenced sample: lung tumor tissue. The receptor was isolated from a human donor with non-small cell lung cancer. The CDR3 sequence: CASRPMGHLMNTEAFF. The CDR3 nucleotides read TGTGCCAGCAGACCTATGGGACACCTCATGAACACTGAAGCTTTCTTT.